The text below deals with one TCR beta chain. Per the original methods: Amplification of reference gene primers was used by the study to estimate nucleated cell counts. Using immunoSEQ multiplex PCR, the repertoire was profiled, and TCRdb retains in-frame clones only, with some absent. The V and J calls and the clone size are those of that table, but D and trimming were determined from the DNA. Among under 250,000 clones listed, over 80% were seen once. The V gene's germline CDR1 is MNHNS and CDR2 SASEGT. Trimming removed 2 bases from V and 2 bases from J, with 3 bases in between. The CDR3 has 13 residues. These data are taken from a study of blood T cell repertoires in COVID-19. For the study at large: The United States, Italy and Spain were the sources of the acute and convalescent COVID-19 samples. T cells, B-cell-depleted T cells, or PBMCs provided the cDNA or gDNA that served as material.

The gene calls are TRBV6-1 and TRBJ2-2, with D uncertain. What was sequenced was peripheral blood. The sequence was collected from a woman in her sixties with active or convalescent COVID-19. CDR3 region: CASSEPNTGELFF. CDR3 DNA: TGTGCCAGCAGTGAACCTAACACCGGGGAGCTGTTTTTT.